This T cell receptor (beta chain) was sequenced in a study of blood T cell repertoires in COVID-19. Looking at the study overall: The analysed material was cDNA or gDNA that came from T cells, B-cell-depleted T cells, or PBMCs.

Original analysis: Amplification with reference gene primers provided the estimates of nucleated cell counts. This table comes from immunoSEQ multiplex PCR, and its TCRdb copy is limited to in-frame clones, with some not included. V and J calls plus clone size are reproduced from that table; the DNA served to infer D and trimming. In the table there are roughly 250,000 clones, around nine tenths of which are singletons. Germline V CDR1 and CDR2: SGHAT, FQNNGV. Trimming took 1 base from V and 1 from J, leaving 16 bases between them. The CDR3 consists of 17 residues. This TCR was sampled from a man aged 25 to 40 with acute or convalescent COVID-19. The source material was peripheral blood. J is TRBJ1-2 and V is TRBV11-2; maybe TRBD1 (5 bases). The CDR3 sequence: CASSLVPDSRFNYGYTF. The CDR3 DNA is TGTGCCAGCAGCTTAGTCCCAGACAGTCGCTTTAACTATGGCTACACCTTC.